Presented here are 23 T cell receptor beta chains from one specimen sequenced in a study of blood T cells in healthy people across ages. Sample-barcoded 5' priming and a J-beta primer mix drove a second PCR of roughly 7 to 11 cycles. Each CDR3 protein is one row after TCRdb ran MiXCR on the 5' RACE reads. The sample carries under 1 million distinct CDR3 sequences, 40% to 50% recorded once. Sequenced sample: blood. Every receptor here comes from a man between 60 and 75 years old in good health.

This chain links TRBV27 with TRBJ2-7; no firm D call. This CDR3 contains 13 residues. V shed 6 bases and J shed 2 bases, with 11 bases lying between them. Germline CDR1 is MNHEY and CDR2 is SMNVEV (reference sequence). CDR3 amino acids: CASRQHGAYEQYF. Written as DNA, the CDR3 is TGTGCCAGCAGGCAGCACGGCGCCTACGAGCAGTACTTC.

The CDR3 DNA reads as TGTGCCAGCAGACGCGAAGCGGGGGGGGCCACAGATACGCAGTATTTT. Encoded protein: CASRREAGGATDTQYF. The V and J genes are TRBV6-5 and TRBJ2-3; 10 bases line up with TRBD2. This CDR3 is built from 16 residues. Unmatched junction bases numbered 8, after V lost 6 bases and J lost 2 bases. CDR1 and CDR2 from the germline V gene are MNHEY and SVGAGI.

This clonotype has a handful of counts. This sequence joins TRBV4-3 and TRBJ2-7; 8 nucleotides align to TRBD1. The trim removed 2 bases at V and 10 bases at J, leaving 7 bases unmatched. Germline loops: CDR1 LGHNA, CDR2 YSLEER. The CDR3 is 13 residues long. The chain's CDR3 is CASSQQTGVAQYF. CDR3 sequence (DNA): TGCGCCAGCAGCCAACAGACAGGGGTGGCCCAGTACTTC.

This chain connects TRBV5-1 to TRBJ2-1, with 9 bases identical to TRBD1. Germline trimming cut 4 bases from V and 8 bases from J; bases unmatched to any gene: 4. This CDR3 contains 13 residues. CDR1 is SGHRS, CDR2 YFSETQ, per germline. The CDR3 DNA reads TGCGCCAGCAGCCAAGGGACAGGGTATGAGCAGTTCTTC. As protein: CASSQGTGYEQFF.

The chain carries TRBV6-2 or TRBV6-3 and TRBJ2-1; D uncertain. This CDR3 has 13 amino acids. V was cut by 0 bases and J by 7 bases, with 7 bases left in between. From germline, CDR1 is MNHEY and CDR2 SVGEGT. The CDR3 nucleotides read TGTGCCAGCAGTTACTCGGCGTTTAATGAGCAGTTCTTC. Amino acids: CASSYSAFNEQFF.

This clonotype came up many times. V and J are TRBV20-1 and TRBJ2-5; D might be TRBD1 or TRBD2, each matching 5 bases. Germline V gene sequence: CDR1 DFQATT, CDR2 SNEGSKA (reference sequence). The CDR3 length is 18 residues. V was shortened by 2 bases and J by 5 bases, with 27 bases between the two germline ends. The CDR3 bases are TGCAGTGCTAGATTGATACGAGGGATTGGGGACCTCTTGGAGACCCAGTACTTC. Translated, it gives CSARLIRGIGDLLETQYF.

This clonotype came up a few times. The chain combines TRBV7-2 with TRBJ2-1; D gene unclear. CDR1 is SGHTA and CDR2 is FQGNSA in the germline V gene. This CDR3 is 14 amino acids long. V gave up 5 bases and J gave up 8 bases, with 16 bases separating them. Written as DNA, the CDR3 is TGTGCCAGCAGCCGAGGATGGGCGGTGGATGAGCAGTTCTTC. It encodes CASSRGWAVDEQFF.

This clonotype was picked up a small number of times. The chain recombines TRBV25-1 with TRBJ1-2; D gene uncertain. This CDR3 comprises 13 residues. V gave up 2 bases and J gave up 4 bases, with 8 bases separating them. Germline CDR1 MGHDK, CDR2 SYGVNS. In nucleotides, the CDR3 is TGTGCCAGCAGTGAAGAATGGGGCTATGGCTACACCTTC. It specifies CASSEEWGYGYTF.

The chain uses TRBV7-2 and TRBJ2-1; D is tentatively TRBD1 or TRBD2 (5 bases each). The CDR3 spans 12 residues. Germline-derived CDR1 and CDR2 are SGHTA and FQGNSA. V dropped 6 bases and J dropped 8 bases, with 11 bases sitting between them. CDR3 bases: TGTGCCAGCAGACAGGACTTGCATGAGCAGTTCTTC. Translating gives CASRQDLHEQFF.

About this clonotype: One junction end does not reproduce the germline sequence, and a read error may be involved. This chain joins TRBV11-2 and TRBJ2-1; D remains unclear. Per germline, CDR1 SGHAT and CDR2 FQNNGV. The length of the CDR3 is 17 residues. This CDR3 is CASSLTGYGSSYNEQFF. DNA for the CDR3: TGTGCCAGCAGCTTAACCGGCTACGGTAGCTCCTACAATGAACAGTTCTTC. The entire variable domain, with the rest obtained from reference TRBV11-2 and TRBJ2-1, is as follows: EAGVAQSPRYKIIEKRQSVAFWCNPISGHATLYWYQQILGQGPKLLIQFQNNGVVDDSQLPKDRFSAERLKGVDSTLKIQPAKLEDSAVYLCASSLTGYGSSYNEQFFGPGTRLTVL.

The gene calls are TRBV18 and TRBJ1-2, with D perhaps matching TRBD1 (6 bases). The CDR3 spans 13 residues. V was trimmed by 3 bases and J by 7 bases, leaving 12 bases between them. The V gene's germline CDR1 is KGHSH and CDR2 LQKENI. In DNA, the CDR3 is TGTGCCAGCTCACCGGGGGCAGGGAGTGGCTACACCTTC. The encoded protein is CASSPGAGSGYTF. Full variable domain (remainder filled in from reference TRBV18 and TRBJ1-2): NAGVMQNPRHLVRRRGQEARLRCSPMKGHSHVYWYRQLPEEGLKFMVYLQKENIIDESGMPKERFSAEFPKEGPSILRIQQVVRGDSAAYFCASSPGAGSGYTFGSGTRLTVV.

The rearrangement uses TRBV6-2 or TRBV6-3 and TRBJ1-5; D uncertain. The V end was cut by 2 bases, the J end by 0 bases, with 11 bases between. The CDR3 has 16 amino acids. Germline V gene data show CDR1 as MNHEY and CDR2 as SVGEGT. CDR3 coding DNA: TGTGCCAGCAGTTACACGGCAACCTATAGCAATCAGCCCCAGCATTTT. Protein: CASSYTATYSNQPQHF.

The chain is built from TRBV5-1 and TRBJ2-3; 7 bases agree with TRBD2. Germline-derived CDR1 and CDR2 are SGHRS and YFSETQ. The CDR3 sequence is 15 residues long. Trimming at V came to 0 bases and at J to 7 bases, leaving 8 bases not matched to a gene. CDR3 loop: CASSLEERGPNTQYF. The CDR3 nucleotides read TGCGCCAGCAGCTTGGAAGAGCGGGGCCCGAATACGCAGTATTTT.

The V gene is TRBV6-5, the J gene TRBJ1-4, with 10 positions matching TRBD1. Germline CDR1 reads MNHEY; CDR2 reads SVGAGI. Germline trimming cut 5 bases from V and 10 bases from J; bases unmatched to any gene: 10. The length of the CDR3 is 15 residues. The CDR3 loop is CASSTLTGGDGKLFF. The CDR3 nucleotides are TGTGCCAGCAGTACCCTGACAGGGGGCGATGGAAAACTGTTTTTT.

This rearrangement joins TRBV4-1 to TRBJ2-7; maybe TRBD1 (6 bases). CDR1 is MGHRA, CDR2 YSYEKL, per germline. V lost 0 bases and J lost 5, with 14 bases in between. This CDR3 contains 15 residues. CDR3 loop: CASSQEGTYSDEQYF. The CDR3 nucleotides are TGCGCCAGCAGCCAAGAAGGGACATATTCTGACGAGCAGTACTTC.

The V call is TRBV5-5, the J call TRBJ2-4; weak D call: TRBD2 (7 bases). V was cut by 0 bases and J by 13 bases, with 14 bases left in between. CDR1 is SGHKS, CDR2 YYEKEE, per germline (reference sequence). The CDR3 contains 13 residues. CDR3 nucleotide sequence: TGTGCCAGCAGCTTGGATACAGGGCGGGAGCAGTACTTC. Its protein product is CASSLDTGREQYF.

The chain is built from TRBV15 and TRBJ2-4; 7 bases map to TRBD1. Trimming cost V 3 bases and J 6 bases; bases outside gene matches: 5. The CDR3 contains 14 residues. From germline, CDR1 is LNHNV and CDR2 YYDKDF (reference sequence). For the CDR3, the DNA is TGTGCCACCAGCAGCCGACAGGGTCCAAACATTCAGTACTTC. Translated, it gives CATSSRQGPNIQYF.

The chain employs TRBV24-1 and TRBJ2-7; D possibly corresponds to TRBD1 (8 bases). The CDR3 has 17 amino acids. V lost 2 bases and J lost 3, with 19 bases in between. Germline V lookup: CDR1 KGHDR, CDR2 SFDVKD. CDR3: CATSDSSGTGRIYEQYF. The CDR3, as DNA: TGTGCCACCAGTGATTCGAGCGGGACAGGACGAATCTACGAGCAGTACTTC.

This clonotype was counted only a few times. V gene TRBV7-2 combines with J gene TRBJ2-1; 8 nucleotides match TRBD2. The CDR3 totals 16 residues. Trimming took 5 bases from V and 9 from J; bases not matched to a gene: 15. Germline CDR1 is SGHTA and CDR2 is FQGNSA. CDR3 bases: TGTGCCAGCAGCCCTGTGGGACTAGGAGGCGGCGGTGAGCAGTTCTTC. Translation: CASSPVGLGGGGEQFF.

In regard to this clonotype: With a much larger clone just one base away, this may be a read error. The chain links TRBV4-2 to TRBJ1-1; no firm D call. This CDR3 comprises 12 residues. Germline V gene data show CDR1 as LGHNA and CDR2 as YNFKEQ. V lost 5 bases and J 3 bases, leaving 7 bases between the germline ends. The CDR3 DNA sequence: TGTGCCAGCAGCAGGGTGGACACTGAAGCTTTCTTT. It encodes CASSRVDTEAFF.

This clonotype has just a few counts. CDR3 DNA: TGTGCCAGCAGCTTAAATAGCGGGGGGAATATCTACGAGCAGTACTTC. Its translation: CASSLNSGGNIYEQYF. J is TRBJ2-7 and V is TRBV7-2; TRBD2 matches at 10 bases. Germline loops: CDR1 SGHTA, CDR2 FQGNSA. The CDR3 spans 16 residues. Losses at the gene ends were 2 bases for V and 3 bases for J; bases not matched to a gene: 7.

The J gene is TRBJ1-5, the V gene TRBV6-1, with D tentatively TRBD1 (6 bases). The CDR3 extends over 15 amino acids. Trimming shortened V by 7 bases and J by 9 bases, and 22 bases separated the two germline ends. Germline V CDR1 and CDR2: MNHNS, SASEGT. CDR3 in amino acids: CASNPLTGGTRPQHF. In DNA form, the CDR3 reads TGTGCCAGCAACCCCCTGACAGGAGGTACACGGCCCCAGCATTTT.

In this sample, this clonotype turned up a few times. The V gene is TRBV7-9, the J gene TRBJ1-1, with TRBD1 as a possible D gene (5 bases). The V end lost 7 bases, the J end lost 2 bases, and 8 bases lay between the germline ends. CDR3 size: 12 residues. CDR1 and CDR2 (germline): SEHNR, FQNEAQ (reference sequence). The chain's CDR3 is CASTRANTEAFF. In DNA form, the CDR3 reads TGTGCCAGCACCAGGGCCAACACTGAAGCTTTCTTT. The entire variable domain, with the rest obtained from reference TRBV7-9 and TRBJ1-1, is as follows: DTGVSQNPRHKITKRGQNVTFRCDPISEHNRLYWYRQTLGQGPEFLTYFQNEAQLEKSRLLSDRFSAERPKGSFSTLEIQRTEQGDSAMYLCASTRANTEAFFGQGTRLTVV.